The 12 T cell receptor beta chains below come from one sample, sequenced in a study of T cell responses to AZD1222 COVID-19 vaccine. The protocol was immunoSEQ multiplex PCR, while the TCRdb copy is restricted to in-frame clones and leaves out a portion. The sample yields over 100,000 clones, roughly 90% seen once. This material consisted of peripheral blood, taken on day 0 of AZD1222 vaccination. Source of these receptors: an adult in good health.

This rearrangement joins TRBV12-3 or TRBV12-4 to TRBJ2-7; D is ambiguous. This CDR3 comprises 12 residues. Trimming pared 5 bases from V and 2 bases from J, leaving 7 bases between. The CDR3 sequence: CASSQRAYEQYF. The CDR3 region has the DNA TGTGCCAGCAGTCAACGCGCCTACGAGCAGTACTTC.

This rearrangement joins TRBV11-3 to TRBJ2-3, with D possibly TRBD2 on 6 matching bases. The CDR3 has 15 residues. Germline assignment: CDR1 SGHNT and CDR2 YENEEA. V was clipped by 3 bases and J by 8 bases, with 18 bases between them. This CDR3 is CASSFSGQVPRTQYF. CDR3 in DNA: TGTGCCAGCAGCTTTAGCGGTCAAGTCCCCCGTACGCAGTATTTT.

The rearrangement joins TRBV28 to TRBJ1-3; D remains ambiguous. Trimming shortened V by 4 bases and J by 8 bases, and 12 bases separated the two germline ends. Germline CDR1 reads MDHEN; CDR2 reads SYDVKM. The CDR3 runs 13 residues. CDR3 in amino acids: CASSSAPPDTIYF. In DNA form, the CDR3 reads TGTGCCAGCAGTTCAGCGCCCCCCGACACCATATATTTT.

CDR3 protein: CASSVQGGNTEAFF. Written as DNA, the CDR3 is TGTGCCAGCAGCGTTCAGGGAGGTAACACTGAAGCTTTCTTT. The chain joins TRBV9 to TRBJ1-1; D possibly corresponds to TRBD1 (5 bases). V was shortened by 2 bases and J by 2 bases, with 10 bases between the two germline ends. This CDR3 has 14 amino acids. Germline V gene data show CDR1 as SGDLS and CDR2 as YYNGEE.

This clone was picked up one time. CDR3 bases: TGCAGCGTTGAAGTACAGGGGCGGGTGAACACTGAAGCTTTCTTT. It specifies CSVEVQGRVNTEAFF. The V and J genes are TRBV29-1 and TRBJ1-1; 7 positions match TRBD1. CDR1 and CDR2 from the germline V gene are SQVTM and ANQGSEA. V lost 1 base, J lost 0 bases, and 5 bases stayed unmatched. This CDR3 has 15 residues.

CDR3 DNA sequence: TGTGCCAGTAGTCACAGGCAAGCTGGAAACACCATATATTTT. This sequence encodes CASSHRQAGNTIYF. The rearrangement links TRBV19 to TRBJ1-3; TRBD1 is a possible D gene (5 bases). This CDR3 contains 14 residues. Trimming removed 5 bases from V and 2 bases from J, with 10 bases in between. Per germline, CDR1 LNHDA and CDR2 SQIVND (reference sequence).

The CDR3 DNA sequence: TGTGCCAGTGGAGACAGGGGGGGCTCCTACGAGCAGTACTTC. Its translation is CASGDRGGSYEQYF. The V gene is TRBV19, the J gene TRBJ2-7; TRBD1 matches at 9 bases. V lost 8 bases to trimming and J lost 0 bases; unmatched junction nucleotides: 5. Germline V gene sequence: CDR1 LNHDA, CDR2 SQIVND (reference sequence). There are 14 residues in the CDR3.

The J gene is TRBJ1-6, the V gene TRBV18; 7 positions match TRBD1. V trimming: 6 bases; J trimming: 3 bases; junction bases outside the gene matches: 8. CDR1 is KGHSH, CDR2 LQKENI, per germline. The CDR3 loop spans 16 amino acids. Here the CDR3 reads CASSHGQVNYNSPLHF. The DNA of the CDR3 is TGTGCCAGCTCTCATGGACAGGTTAACTATAATTCACCCCTCCACTTT.

The chain has TRBV11-2 and TRBJ2-5; 8 bases align to TRBD2. The germline V gene encodes CDR1 SGHAT and CDR2 FQNNGV. V was pared by 5 bases and J by 5 bases, with 10 bases of the junction left unmatched. This CDR3 is 15 amino acids long. The CDR3 nucleotides read TGTGCCAGCAGCCCGGGGGGGACGGTACAGGAGACCCAGTACTTC. It encodes CASSPGGTVQETQYF.

This clone was observed a few times. This chain joins TRBV7-3 and TRBJ2-3; 14 nucleotides match TRBD2. The CDR3 loop spans 16 amino acids. Germline V gene sequence: CDR1 SGHTA, CDR2 FQGTGA. Unmatched junction bases numbered 9, after V lost 5 bases and J lost 8 bases. In DNA, the CDR3 is TGTGCCAGCAGCCTGGGACTAGCGGGAGTCGAGGGTACGCAGTATTTT. Amino acids: CASSLGLAGVEGTQYF.

This chain links TRBV28 with TRBJ1-2; D not resolved. This CDR3 spans 10 amino acids. Germline V lookup: CDR1 MDHEN, CDR2 SYDVKM. V lost 5 bases and J 5 bases, leaving 3 bases between the germline ends. The CDR3: CASSGYGYTF. CDR3 DNA: TGTGCCAGCAGTGGGTATGGCTACACCTTC.

The chain combines TRBV6-2 or TRBV6-3 with TRBJ2-7; D is perhaps TRBD2 (6 bases). The CDR3 length is 19 residues. In germline, CDR1 is MNHEY, CDR2 SVGEGT. The V end was cut by 2 bases, the J end by 1 base, with 24 bases between. This chain's CDR3 is CASSYRRAGYVGGSYEQYF. For the CDR3, the DNA is TGTGCCAGCAGTTACCGGAGGGCGGGATACGTTGGGGGTTCCTACGAGCAGTACTTC.